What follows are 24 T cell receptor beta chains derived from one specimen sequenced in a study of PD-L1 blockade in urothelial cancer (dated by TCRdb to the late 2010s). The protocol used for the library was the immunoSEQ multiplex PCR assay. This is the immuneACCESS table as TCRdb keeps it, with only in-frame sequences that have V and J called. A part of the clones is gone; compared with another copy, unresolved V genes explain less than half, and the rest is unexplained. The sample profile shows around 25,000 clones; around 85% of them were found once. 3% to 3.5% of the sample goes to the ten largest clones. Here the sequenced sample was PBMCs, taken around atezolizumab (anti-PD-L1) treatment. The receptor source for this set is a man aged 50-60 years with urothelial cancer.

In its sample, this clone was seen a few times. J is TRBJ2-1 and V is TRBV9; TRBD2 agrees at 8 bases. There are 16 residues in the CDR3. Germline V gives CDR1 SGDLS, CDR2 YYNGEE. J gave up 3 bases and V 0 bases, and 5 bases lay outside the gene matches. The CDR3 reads CASSVEEREIYNEQFF. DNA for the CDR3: TGTGCCAGCAGCGTAGAAGAGCGGGAGATCTACAATGAGCAGTTCTTC. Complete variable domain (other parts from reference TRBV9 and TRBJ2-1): DSGVTQTPKHLITATGQRVTLRCSPRSGDLSVYWYQQSLDQGLQFLIQYYNGEERAKGNILERFSAQQFPDLHSELNLSSLELGDSALYFCASSVEEREIYNEQFFGPGTRLTVL.

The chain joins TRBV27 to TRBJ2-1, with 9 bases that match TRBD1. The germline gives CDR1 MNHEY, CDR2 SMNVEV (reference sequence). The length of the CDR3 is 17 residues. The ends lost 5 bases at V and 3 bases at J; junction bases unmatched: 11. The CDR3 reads CASSPSAGTGYYNEQFF. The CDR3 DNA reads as TGTGCCAGCAGTCCCTCCGCCGGGACAGGGTACTACAATGAGCAGTTCTTC.

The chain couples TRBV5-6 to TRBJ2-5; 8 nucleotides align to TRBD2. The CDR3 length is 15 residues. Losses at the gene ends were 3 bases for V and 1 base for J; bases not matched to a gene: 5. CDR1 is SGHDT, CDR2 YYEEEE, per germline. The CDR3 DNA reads TGTGCCAGCAGCTCGGGAGGGGGTATCCAAGAGACCCAGTACTTC. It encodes CASSSGGGIQETQYF.

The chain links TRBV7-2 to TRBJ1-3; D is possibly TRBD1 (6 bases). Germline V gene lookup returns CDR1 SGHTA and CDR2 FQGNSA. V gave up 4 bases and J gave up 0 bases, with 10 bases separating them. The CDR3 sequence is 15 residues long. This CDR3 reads CASSSNRASGNTIYF. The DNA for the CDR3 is TGTGCCAGCAGCTCTAACAGGGCCTCTGGAAACACCATATATTTT. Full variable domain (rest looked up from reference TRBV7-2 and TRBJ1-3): GAGVSQSPSNKVTEKGKDVELRCDPISGHTALYWYRQSLGQGLEFLIYFQGNSAPDKSGLPSDRFSAERTGGSVSTLTIQRTQQEDSAVYLCASSSNRASGNTIYFGEGSWLTVV.

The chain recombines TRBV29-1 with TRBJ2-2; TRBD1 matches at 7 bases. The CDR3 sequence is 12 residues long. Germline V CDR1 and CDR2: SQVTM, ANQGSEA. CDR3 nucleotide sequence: TGCAACACGGGGACAGACACCGGGGAGCTGTTTTTT. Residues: CNTGTDTGELFF.

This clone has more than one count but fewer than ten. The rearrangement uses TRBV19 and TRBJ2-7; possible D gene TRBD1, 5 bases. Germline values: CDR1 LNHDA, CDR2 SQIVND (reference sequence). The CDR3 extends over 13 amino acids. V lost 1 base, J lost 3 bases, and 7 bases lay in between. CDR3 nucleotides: TGTGCCAGTAGTATAGCCAGGGACTACGAGCAGTACTTC. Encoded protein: CASSIARDYEQYF.

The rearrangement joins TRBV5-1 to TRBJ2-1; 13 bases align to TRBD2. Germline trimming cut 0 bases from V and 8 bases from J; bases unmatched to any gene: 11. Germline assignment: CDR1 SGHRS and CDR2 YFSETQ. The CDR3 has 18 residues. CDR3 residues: CASSLEGLAGLRGDEQFF. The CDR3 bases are TGCGCCAGCAGCTTGGAGGGACTAGCGGGGCTACGAGGCGATGAGCAGTTCTTC.

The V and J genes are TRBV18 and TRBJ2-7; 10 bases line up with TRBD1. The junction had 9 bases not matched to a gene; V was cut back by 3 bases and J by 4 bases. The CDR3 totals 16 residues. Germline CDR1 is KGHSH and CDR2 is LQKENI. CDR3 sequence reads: CASSPYAGQGKYEQYF. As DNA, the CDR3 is TGTGCCAGCTCACCTTATGCGGGACAGGGGAAATACGAGCAGTACTTC.

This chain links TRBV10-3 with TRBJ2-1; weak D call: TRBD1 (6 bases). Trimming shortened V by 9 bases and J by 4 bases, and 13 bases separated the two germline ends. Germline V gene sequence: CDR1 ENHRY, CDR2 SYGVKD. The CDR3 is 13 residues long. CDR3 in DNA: TGTGCCATAGGGGAAGGGACATACAATGAGCAGTTCTTC. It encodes CAIGEGTYNEQFF.

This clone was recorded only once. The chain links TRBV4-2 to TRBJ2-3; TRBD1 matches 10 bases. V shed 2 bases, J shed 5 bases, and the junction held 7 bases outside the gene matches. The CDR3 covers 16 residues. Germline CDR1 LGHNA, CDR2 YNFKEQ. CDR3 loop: CASSQSSGTGVDTQYF. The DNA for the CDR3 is TGTGCCAGCAGCCAAAGTAGTGGGACAGGGGTAGATACGCAGTATTTT.

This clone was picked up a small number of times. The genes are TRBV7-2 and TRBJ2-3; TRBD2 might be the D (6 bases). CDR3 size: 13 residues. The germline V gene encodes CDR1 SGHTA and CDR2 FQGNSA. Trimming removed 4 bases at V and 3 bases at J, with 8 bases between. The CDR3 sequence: CASSWLATDTQYF. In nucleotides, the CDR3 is TGTGCCAGCAGCTGGCTAGCGACAGATACGCAGTATTTT.

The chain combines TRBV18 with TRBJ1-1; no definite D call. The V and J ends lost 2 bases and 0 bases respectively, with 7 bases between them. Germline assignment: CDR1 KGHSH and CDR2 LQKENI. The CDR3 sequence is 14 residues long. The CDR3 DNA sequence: TGTGCCAGCTCACCAGTACAAATGAACACTGAAGCTTTCTTT. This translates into CASSPVQMNTEAFF.

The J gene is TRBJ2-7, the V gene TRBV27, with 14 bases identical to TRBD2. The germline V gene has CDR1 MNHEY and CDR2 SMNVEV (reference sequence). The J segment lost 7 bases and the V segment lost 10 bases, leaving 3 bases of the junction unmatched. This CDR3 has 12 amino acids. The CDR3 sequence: CATGTSGSEQYF. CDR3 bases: TGTGCCACCGGGACTAGCGGGAGTGAGCAGTACTTC.

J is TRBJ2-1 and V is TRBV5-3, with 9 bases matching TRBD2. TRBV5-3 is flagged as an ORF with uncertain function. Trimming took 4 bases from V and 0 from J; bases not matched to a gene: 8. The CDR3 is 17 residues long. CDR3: CARSRSRREGSYNEQFF. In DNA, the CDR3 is TGTGCCAGAAGCCGCTCCCGGCGGGAGGGCTCCTACAATGAGCAGTTCTTC.

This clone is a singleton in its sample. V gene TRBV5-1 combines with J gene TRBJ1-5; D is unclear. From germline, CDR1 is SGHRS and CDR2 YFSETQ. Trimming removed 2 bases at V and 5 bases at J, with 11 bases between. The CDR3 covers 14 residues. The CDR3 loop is CASSFRPGDQPQHF. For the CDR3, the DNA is TGCGCCAGCAGCTTCAGACCGGGAGATCAGCCCCAGCATTTT.

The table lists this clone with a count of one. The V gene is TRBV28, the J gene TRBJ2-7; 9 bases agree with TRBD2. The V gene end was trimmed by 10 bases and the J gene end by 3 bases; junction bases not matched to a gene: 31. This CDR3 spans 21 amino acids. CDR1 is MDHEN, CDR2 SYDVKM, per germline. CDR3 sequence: CAIHLPPGCPPGLAVLYEQYF. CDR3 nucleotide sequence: TGTGCCATCCACCTTCCCCCAGGGTGCCCACCGGGACTAGCTGTGCTCTACGAGCAGTACTTC.

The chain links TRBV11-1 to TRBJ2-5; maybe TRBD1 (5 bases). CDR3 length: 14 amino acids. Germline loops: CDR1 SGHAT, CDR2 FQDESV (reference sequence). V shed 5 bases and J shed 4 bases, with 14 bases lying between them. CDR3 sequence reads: CASSHGLGAETQYF. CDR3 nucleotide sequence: TGTGCCAGCAGCCACGGGTTAGGGGCAGAGACCCAGTACTTC. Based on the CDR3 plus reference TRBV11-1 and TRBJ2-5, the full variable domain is EAEVAQSPRYKITEKSQAVAFWCDPISGHATLYWYRQILGQGPELLVQFQDESVVDDSQLPKDRFSAERLKGVDSTLKIQPAELGDSAMYLCASSHGLGAETQYFGPGTRLLVL.

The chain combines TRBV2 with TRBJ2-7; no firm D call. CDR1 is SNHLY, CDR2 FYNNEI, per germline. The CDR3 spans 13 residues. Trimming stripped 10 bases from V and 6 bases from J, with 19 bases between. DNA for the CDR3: TGTGCCACCATCTGGAATTCGGGTAGCGAGCAGTACTTC. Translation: CATIWNSGSEQYF.

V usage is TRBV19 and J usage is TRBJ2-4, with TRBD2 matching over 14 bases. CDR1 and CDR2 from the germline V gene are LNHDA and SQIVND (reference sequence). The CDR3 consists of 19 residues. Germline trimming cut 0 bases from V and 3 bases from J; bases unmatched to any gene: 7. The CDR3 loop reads CASSIDLGLAGESKNIQYF. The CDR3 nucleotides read TGTGCCAGTAGTATAGATCTGGGACTAGCGGGAGAGAGCAAAAACATTCAGTACTTC. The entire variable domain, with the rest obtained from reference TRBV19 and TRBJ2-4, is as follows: DGGITQSPKYLFRKEGQNVTLSCEQNLNHDAMYWYRQDPGQGLRLIYYSQIVNDFQKGDIAEGYSVSREKKESFPLTVTSAQKNPTAFYLCASSIDLGLAGESKNIQYFGAGTRLSVL.

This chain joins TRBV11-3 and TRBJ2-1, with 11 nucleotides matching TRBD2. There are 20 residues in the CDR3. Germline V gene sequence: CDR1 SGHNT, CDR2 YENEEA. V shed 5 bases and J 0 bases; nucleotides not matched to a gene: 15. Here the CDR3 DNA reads TGTGCCAGCAGCACCTCCGGGGGGGCTAGCGGGGGGAGCTCCTACAATGAGCAGTTCTTC. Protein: CASSTSGGASGGSSYNEQFF. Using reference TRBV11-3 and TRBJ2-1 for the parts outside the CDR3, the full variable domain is EAGVVQSPRYKIIEKKQPVAFWCNPISGHNTLYWYLQNLGQGPELLIRYENEEAVDDSQLPKDRFSAERLKGVDSTLKIQPAELGDSAVYLCASSTSGGASGGSSYNEQFFGPGTRLTVL.

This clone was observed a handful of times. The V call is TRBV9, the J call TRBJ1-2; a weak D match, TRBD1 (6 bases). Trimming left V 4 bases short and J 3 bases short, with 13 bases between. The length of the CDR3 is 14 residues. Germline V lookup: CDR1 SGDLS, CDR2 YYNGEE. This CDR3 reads CASSPGGTYYGYTF. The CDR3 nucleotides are TGTGCCAGCAGCCCGGGGGGCACATACTATGGCTACACCTTC.

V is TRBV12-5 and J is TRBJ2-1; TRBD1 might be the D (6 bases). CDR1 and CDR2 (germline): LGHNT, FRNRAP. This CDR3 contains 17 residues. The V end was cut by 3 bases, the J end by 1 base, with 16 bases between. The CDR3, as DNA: TGTGCTAGTGGTTTTTTAGGACAGACGATTTCCTACAATGAGCAGTTCTTC. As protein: CASGFLGQTISYNEQFF.

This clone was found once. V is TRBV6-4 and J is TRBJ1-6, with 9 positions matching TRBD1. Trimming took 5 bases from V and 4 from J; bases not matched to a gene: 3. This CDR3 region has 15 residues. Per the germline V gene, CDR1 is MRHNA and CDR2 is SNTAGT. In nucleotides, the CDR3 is TGTGCCAGCAGTCCCGGGACAGGGTATAATTCACCCCTCCACTTT. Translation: CASSPGTGYNSPLHF.

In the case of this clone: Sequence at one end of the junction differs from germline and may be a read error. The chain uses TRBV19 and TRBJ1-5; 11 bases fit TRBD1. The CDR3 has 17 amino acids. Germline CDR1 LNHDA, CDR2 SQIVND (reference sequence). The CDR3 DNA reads TGTGCCAGTAGTATAATCCTGGGACAGGGGGGCAATCGGCCCCAGCATTTT. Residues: CASSIILGQGGNRPQHF.